The 11 T cell receptor beta chains below all came from one sample that was sequenced in a study of tumor and adjacent non-tumor tissue in lung cancer. The template was RNA from unsorted bulk tissue. More than 3 cm separated this lung sample from the edge of the tumor. TCRbeta libraries were built with three rounds of nested PCR, modified from ARM-PCR. TCRdb independently ran MiXCR on the multiplex PCR reads; one entry per CDR3 protein. This table has some 100,000 distinct CDR3 sequences, roughly 60% appearing once. Sequenced sample: distant non-tumor lung tissue. All receptors come from a man aged 25 to 45 with non-small cell lung cancer.

In regard to this clonotype: One end of the junction does not line up with germline, which may come from a read error. CDR3 residues: CVSTRPSISGTQYF. CDR3 nucleotides: TGTGTCAGCACTCGCCCTAGCATCTCGGGGACCCAGTACTTC. The V and J genes are TRBV6-2 or TRBV6-3 and TRBJ2-5; possibly TRBD2 for D (5 bases). The CDR3 totals 14 residues. CDR1 and CDR2 from the germline V gene are MNHEY and SVGEGT.

This clonotype was counted only a few times. A much bigger clone sits one base away, suggesting this may be a read error. The CDR3 loop is CASSLVSGDPERKLFF. The CDR3 nucleotides read TGTGCCAGCAGTTTAGTCTCGGGCGACCCAGAGCGAAAACTGTTTTTT. This chain uses TRBV12-3 or TRBV12-4 with TRBJ1-4; D gene unclear. Trimming took 1 base from V and 10 from J, leaving 19 bases between them. This CDR3 has 16 residues.

Comment on this clonotype: The germline gene is not matched at one end of the junction; a read error may be the cause. This rearrangement joins TRBV6-5 to TRBJ2-3; a possible D gene is TRBD2 (7 bases). Germline V gene data show CDR1 as MNHEY and CDR2 as SVGAGI. The CDR3 has 15 amino acids. CDR3 residues: CASSHSGGLGNTQYF. CDR3 DNA: TGTGCCAGCAGTCACTCGGGGGGCCTTGGGAATACGCAGTATTTT.

This clonotype was counted between two and nine times. Given a much more abundant clone one base away, this may be a read error. The chain joins TRBV10-3 to TRBJ2-1; TRBD2 matches 7 bases. Losses at the gene ends were 6 bases for V and 5 bases for J; bases not matched to a gene: 10. Germline V CDR1 and CDR2: ENHRY, SYGVKD. This CDR3 has 15 residues. The CDR3 sequence is CAISSGGGTHNEQFF. CDR3 nucleotide sequence: TGTGCCATCAGCTCGGGGGGAGGGACCCACAATGAGCAGTTCTTC.

The count of this clonotype is one. V and J are TRBV6-5 and TRBJ1-2; D gene uncertain. The CDR3 runs to 13 residues. Germline V gene lookup returns CDR1 MNHEY and CDR2 SVGAGI. Trimming removed 6 bases at V and 6 bases at J, with 14 bases between. The CDR3 is CASSLSSNHGYTF. CDR3 sequence (DNA): TGTGCCAGCAGCTTATCATCGAACCATGGCTACACCTTC.

By frequency in the sample, this clonotype is medium-sized. The V call is TRBV11-2, the J call TRBJ1-3; no definite D call. Germline-derived CDR1 and CDR2 are SGHAT and FQNNGV. The CDR3 is 16 amino acids. V dropped 0 bases and J dropped 1 base, with 10 bases sitting between them. As DNA, the CDR3 is TGTGCCAGCAGCTTAGACCCGGGCTTATCTGGAAACACCATATATTTT. Translation: CASSLDPGLSGNTIYF. The full variable domain, rest sourced from reference TRBV11-2 and TRBJ1-3, is EAGVAQSPRYKIIEKRQSVAFWCNPISGHATLYWYQQILGQGPKLLIQFQNNGVVDDSQLPKDRFSAERLKGVDSTLKIQPAKLEDSAVYLCASSLDPGLSGNTIYFGEGSWLTVV.

The sample holds a few counts of this clonotype. The germline gene is not matched at one end of the junction; a read error may be the cause. J is TRBJ2-2 and V is TRBV11-2; D might be TRBD1 or TRBD2, each matching 5 bases. Per the germline V gene, CDR1 is SGHAT and CDR2 is FQNNGV. CDR3 length: 14 residues. CDR3 amino acids: CASSSLTGTGDLFF. CDR3 DNA: TGTGCCAGCAGCTCCCTAACTGGCACCGGGGACCTGTTTTTT.

A word on this clonotype: An end of the junction differs from the germline gene, which may be a read error. V is TRBV11-1 and J is TRBJ2-1, with 9 bases aligning to TRBD2. The CDR3 extends over 16 amino acids. Germline loops: CDR1 SGHAT, CDR2 FQDESV (reference sequence). The CDR3 loop is CASSAQGREGYYEQFF. DNA for the CDR3: TGTGCCAGTAGCGCACAGGGGCGGGAGGGCTACTATGAGCAGTTCTTC.

Worth noting for this clonotype: One end of the junction varies from germline; a read error may be responsible. V is TRBV20-1 and J is TRBJ1-6; D possibly corresponds to TRBD1 (5 bases). The CDR3 has 14 residues. The germline V gene has CDR1 DFQATT and CDR2 SNEGSKA (reference sequence). This chain's CDR3 is CSASGTGGSSPLQF. CDR3 sequence (DNA): TGCAGTGCTAGTGGGACGGGGGGGAGTTCACCCCTCCAGTTT.

Concerning this clonotype: The junction does not match germline at one end; this may be a read error. The rearrangement links TRBV10-3 to TRBJ1-2; TRBD1 is a possible D gene (5 bases). Germline CDR1 ENHRY, CDR2 SYGVKD. The CDR3 runs to 15 residues. The CDR3 reads CAITEFDSGGDGNTF. The CDR3 nucleotides read TGTGCCATCACCGAGTTCGACAGCGGCGGCGATGGCAACACCTTC.

About this clonotype itself: This may come from a read error, since a much larger clone is one base off. V and J are TRBV12-3 or TRBV12-4 and TRBJ1-3; D unresolved. The CDR3 covers 14 residues. Trimming shortened V by 1 base and J by 0 bases, and 4 bases separated the two germline ends. CDR3 sequence: CASSLGVSGNTIYF. CDR3 bases: TGTGCCAGCAGTTTAGGGGTCTCTGGAAACACCATATATTTT.